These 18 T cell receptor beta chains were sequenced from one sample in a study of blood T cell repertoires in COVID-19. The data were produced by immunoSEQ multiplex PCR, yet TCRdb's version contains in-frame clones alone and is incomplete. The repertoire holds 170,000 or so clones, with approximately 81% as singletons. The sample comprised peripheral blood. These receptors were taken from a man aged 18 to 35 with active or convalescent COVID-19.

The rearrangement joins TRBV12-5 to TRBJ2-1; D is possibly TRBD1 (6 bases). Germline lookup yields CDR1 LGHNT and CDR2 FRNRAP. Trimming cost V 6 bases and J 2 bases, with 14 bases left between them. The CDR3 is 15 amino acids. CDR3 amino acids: CASGLGQGPYNEQFF. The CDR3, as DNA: TGTGCTAGTGGCCTAGGGCAGGGGCCCTACAATGAGCAGTTCTTC.

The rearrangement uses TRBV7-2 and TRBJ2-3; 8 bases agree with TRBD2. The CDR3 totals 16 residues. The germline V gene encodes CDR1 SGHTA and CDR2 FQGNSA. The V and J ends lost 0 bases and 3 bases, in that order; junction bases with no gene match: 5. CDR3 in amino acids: CASSLAGGVGTDTQYF. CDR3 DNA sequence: TGTGCCAGCAGCTTAGCCGGGGGGGTTGGGACAGATACGCAGTATTTT.

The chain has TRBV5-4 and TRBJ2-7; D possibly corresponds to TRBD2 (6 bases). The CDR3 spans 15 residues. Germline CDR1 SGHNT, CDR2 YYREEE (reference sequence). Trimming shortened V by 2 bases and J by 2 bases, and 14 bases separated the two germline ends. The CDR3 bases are TGTGCCAGCAGCTTATCAGGGACTGGGCCCTACGAGCAGTACTTC. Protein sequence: CASSLSGTGPYEQYF. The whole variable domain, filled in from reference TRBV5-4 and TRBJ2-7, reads ETGVTQSPTHLIKTRGQQVTLRCSSQSGHNTVSWYQQALGQGPQFIFQYYREEENGRGNFPPRFSGLQFPNYSSELNVNALELDDSALYLCASSLSGTGPYEQYFGPGTRLTVT.

The CDR3 loop is CASSTRLAGASYEQYF. The CDR3 nucleotides read TGTGCCAGTAGTACCCGACTAGCGGGAGCGTCCTACGAGCAGTACTTC. The chain employs TRBV19 and TRBJ2-7; 12 bases align to TRBD2. Germline V gene data show CDR1 as LNHDA and CDR2 as SQIVND (reference sequence). V shed 4 bases and J 1 base; nucleotides not matched to a gene: 5. The CDR3 is 16 residues long. The whole variable domain, remainder taken from reference TRBV19 and TRBJ2-7, is DGGITQSPKYLFRKEGQNVTLSCEQNLNHDAMYWYRQDPGQGLRLIYYSQIVNDFQKGDIAEGYSVSREKKESFPLTVTSAQKNPTAFYLCASSTRLAGASYEQYFGPGTRLTVT.

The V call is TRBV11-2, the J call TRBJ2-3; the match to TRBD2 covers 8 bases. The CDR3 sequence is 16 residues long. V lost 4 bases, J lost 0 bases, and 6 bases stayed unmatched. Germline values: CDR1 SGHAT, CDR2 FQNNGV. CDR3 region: CASSSTSGTSTDTQYF. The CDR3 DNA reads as TGTGCCAGCAGCTCAACTAGCGGTACTAGCACAGATACGCAGTATTTT. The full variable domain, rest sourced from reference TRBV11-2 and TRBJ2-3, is EAGVAQSPRYKIIEKRQSVAFWCNPISGHATLYWYQQILGQGPKLLIQFQNNGVVDDSQLPKDRFSAERLKGVDSTLKIQPAKLEDSAVYLCASSSTSGTSTDTQYFGPGTRLTVL.

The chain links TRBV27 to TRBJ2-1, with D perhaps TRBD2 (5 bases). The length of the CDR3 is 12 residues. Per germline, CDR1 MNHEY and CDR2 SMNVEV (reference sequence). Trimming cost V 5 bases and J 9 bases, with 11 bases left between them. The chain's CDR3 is CASSLLEGEQFF. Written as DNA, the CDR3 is TGTGCCAGCAGTCTCTTAGAGGGTGAGCAGTTCTTC.

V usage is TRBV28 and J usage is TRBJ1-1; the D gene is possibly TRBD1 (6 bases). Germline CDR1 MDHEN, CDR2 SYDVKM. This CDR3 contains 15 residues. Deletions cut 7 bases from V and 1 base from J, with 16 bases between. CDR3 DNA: TGTGCCAGCACCCACCTAGGGACACGGAACACTGAAGCTTTCTTT. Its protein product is CASTHLGTRNTEAFF.

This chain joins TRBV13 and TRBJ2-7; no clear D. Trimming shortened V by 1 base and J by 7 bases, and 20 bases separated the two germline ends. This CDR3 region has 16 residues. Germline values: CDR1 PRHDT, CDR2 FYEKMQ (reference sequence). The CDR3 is CASSLESGSPPEEQYF. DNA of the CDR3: TGTGCCAGCAGCTTAGAGTCCGGTAGCCCCCCAGAGGAGCAGTACTTC.

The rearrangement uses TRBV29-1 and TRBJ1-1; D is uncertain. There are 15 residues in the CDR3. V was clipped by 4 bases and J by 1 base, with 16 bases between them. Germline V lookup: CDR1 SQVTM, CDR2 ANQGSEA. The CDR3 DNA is TGCAGCGTTGCTGGAGCCGGAGGAAGGAACACTGAAGCTTTCTTT. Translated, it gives CSVAGAGGRNTEAFF.

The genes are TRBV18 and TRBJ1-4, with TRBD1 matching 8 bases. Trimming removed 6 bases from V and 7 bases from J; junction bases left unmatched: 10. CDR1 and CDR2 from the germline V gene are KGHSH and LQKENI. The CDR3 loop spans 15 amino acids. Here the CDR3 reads CASSGISGGVEKLFF. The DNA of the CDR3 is TGTGCCAGCTCTGGGATCTCAGGGGGCGTTGAAAAACTGTTTTTT.

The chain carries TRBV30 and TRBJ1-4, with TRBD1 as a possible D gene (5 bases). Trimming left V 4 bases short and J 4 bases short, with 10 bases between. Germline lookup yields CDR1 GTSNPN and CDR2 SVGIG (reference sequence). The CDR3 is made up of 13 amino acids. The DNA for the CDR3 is TGTGCCTGGAATGGAGGGGATAATGAAAAACTGTTTTTT. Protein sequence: CAWNGGDNEKLFF.

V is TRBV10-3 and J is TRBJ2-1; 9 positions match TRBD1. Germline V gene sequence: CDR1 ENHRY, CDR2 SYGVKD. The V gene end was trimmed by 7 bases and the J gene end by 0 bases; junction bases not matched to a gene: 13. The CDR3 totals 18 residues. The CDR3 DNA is TGTGCCATCAACGACAGGGGGTCCCCTACGAGCTCCTACAATGAGCAGTTCTTC. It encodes CAINDRGSPTSSYNEQFF.

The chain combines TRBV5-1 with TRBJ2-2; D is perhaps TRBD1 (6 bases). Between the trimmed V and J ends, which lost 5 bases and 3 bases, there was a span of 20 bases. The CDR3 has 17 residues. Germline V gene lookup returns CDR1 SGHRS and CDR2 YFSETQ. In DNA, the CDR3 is TGCGCCAGCAGTATACAGGGAGCGGCGAGGGACACCGGGGAGCTGTTTTTT. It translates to CASSIQGAARDTGELFF. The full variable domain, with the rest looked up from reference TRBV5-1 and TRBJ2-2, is KAGVTQTPRYLIKTRGQQVTLSCSPISGHRSVSWYQQTPGQGLQFLFEYFSETQRNKGNFPGRFSGRQFSNSRSEMNVSTLELGDSALYLCASSIQGAARDTGELFFGEGSRLTVL.

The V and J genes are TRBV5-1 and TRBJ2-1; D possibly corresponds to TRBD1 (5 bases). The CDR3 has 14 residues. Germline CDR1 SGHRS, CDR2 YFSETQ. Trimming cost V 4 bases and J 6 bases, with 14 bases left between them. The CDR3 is CASSPPLGANEQFF. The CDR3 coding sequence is TGCGCCAGCAGCCCTCCCCTTGGGGCCAATGAGCAGTTCTTC.

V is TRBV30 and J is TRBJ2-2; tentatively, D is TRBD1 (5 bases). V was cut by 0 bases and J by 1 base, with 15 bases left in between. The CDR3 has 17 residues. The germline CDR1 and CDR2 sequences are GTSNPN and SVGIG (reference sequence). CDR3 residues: CAWSVQVLAENTGELFF. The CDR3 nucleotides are TGTGCCTGGAGTGTACAGGTTTTAGCTGAGAACACCGGGGAGCTGTTTTTT.

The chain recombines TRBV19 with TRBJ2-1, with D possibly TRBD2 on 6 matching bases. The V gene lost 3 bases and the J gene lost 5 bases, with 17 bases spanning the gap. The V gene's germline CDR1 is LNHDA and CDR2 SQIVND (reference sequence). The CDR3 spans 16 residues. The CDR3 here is CASSMGPGLHNNEQFF. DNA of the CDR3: TGTGCCAGTAGTATGGGGCCTGGACTACACAACAATGAGCAGTTCTTC.

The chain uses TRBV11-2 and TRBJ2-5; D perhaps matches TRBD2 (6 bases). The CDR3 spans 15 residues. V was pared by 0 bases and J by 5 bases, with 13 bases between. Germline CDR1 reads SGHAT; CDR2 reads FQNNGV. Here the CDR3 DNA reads TGTGCCAGCAGCTTAGAGACTAGTGCATGGGAGACCCAGTACTTC. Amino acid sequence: CASSLETSAWETQYF.

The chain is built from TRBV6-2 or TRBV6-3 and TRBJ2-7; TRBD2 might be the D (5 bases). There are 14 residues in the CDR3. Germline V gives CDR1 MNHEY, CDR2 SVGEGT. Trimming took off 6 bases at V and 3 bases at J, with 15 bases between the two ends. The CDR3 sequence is CASSTITGSYEQYF. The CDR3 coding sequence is TGTGCCAGCAGCACAATAACTGGGAGCTACGAGCAGTACTTC.